Listed here are 32 T cell receptor beta chains from one sample, sequenced in a study of blood T cell repertoires in COVID-19. Measured with immunoSEQ multiplex PCR; TCRdb has only the in-frame clones, and not every one. The data contain 50,000 to 55,000 clones, approximately 90% of them singletons. Sequenced input: peripheral blood. All receptors derive from a man between 65 and 80 years old with acute or convalescent COVID-19.

The V and J genes are TRBV29-1 and TRBJ1-2; 8 positions match TRBD1. This CDR3 region has 12 residues. Trimming at V came to 6 bases and at J to 8 bases, leaving 8 bases not matched to a gene. Germline lookup yields CDR1 SQVTM and CDR2 ANQGSEA. For the CDR3, the DNA is TGCAGCGTCCAGCGACAGGGGCGAGGCTACACCTTC. It specifies CSVQRQGRGYTF.

The rearrangement joins TRBV19 to TRBJ1-3; TRBD1 agrees at 9 bases. V lost 6 bases and J lost 2; bases outside the gene matches: 5. The germline V gene has CDR1 LNHDA and CDR2 SQIVND (reference sequence). CDR3 length equals 15 residues. CDR3 DNA: TGTGCCAGTAGACCCCGACAGGGGGCTGGAAACACCATATATTTT. It specifies CASRPRQGAGNTIYF.

This sequence joins TRBV5-1 and TRBJ1-2; TRBD1 matches 7 bases. The V and J ends lost 2 bases and 4 bases, in that order; junction bases with no gene match: 5. CDR3 size: 14 residues. The germline gives CDR1 SGHRS, CDR2 YFSETQ. In DNA, the CDR3 is TGCGCCAGCAGCTTTGAGGGACAGAGCTATGGCTACACCTTC. Translating gives CASSFEGQSYGYTF.

The chain is built from TRBV5-1 and TRBJ2-1; 8 nucleotides line up with TRBD2. Losses at the gene ends were 2 bases for V and 7 bases for J; bases not matched to a gene: 8. The CDR3 has 15 amino acids. Germline CDR1 is SGHRS and CDR2 is YFSETQ. The CDR3 region has the DNA TGCGCCAGCAGCTTTGGTAGCGGGAATAAAAATGAGCAGTTCTTC. It yields the protein CASSFGSGNKNEQFF. Using reference TRBV5-1 and TRBJ2-1 for the parts outside the CDR3, the full variable domain is KAGVTQTPRYLIKTRGQQVTLSCSPISGHRSVSWYQQTPGQGLQFLFEYFSETQRNKGNFPGRFSGRQFSNSRSEMNVSTLELGDSALYLCASSFGSGNKNEQFFGPGTRLTVL.

In its sample, this clone was seen once. This chain links TRBV7-9 with TRBJ1-5; 8 positions agree with TRBD1. This CDR3 spans 14 amino acids. CDR1 and CDR2 from the germline V gene are SEHNR and FQNEAQ (reference sequence). Germline trimming cut 5 bases from V and 8 bases from J; bases unmatched to any gene: 8. This CDR3 reads CASSQDRGLEPQHF. The CDR3 nucleotides are TGTGCCAGCAGCCAAGACAGGGGTTTGGAGCCCCAGCATTTT. Combining the CDR3 with reference TRBV7-9 and TRBJ1-5 gives the whole variable domain DTGVSQNPRHKITKRGQNVTFRCDPISEHNRLYWYRQTLGQGPEFLTYFQNEAQLEKSRLLSDRFSAERPKGSFSTLEIQRTEQGDSAMYLCASSQDRGLEPQHFGDGTRLSIL.

The chain employs TRBV11-3 and TRBJ1-1, with a tentative D call TRBD1 (6 bases). V gave up 3 bases and J gave up 1 base, with 15 bases separating them. Per germline, CDR1 SGHNT and CDR2 YENEEA. This CDR3 has 16 amino acids. The CDR3 sequence is CASSFGQGRGNTEAFF. The CDR3, as DNA: TGTGCCAGCAGCTTCGGGCAGGGCAGGGGGAACACTGAAGCTTTCTTT. Full variable domain (rest looked up from reference TRBV11-3 and TRBJ1-1): EAGVVQSPRYKIIEKKQPVAFWCNPISGHNTLYWYLQNLGQGPELLIRYENEEAVDDSQLPKDRFSAERLKGVDSTLKIQPAELGDSAVYLCASSFGQGRGNTEAFFGQGTRLTVV.

This chain uses TRBV18 with TRBJ1-6; D is perhaps TRBD1 (5 bases). The CDR3 covers 15 residues. Trimming removed 5 bases at V and 5 bases at J, with 13 bases between. The germline V gene encodes CDR1 KGHSH and CDR2 LQKENI. In DNA, the CDR3 is TGTGCCAGCTCAGTGACAGACATTCATAATTCACCCCTCCACTTT. It yields the protein CASSVTDIHNSPLHF.

The V and J genes are TRBV24-1 and TRBJ2-5; D remains ambiguous. The CDR3 totals 13 residues. V lost 5 bases and J lost 0, with 6 bases in between. Germline V lookup: CDR1 KGHDR, CDR2 SFDVKD. The CDR3 sequence is CATSGSNQETQYF. CDR3 in DNA: TGTGCCACCAGTGGAAGCAACCAAGAGACCCAGTACTTC.

The chain carries TRBV30 and TRBJ2-7; 9 bases match TRBD2. Germline lookup yields CDR1 GTSNPN and CDR2 SVGIG (reference sequence). J was trimmed by 6 bases and V by 1 base; bases with no gene match: 10. The CDR3 consists of 15 residues. The CDR3 loop is CAWSGRQKAGGEQYF. CDR3 bases: TGTGCCTGGAGTGGGAGACAGAAAGCGGGAGGCGAGCAGTACTTC.

The chain uses TRBV6-2 or TRBV6-3 and TRBJ1-2; 10 bases map to TRBD1. The germline gives CDR1 MNHEY, CDR2 SVGEGT. The CDR3 is made up of 18 amino acids. The V and J ends lost 2 bases and 2 bases, in that order; junction bases with no gene match: 11. In DNA form, the CDR3 reads TGTGCCAGCAGTTACGATCACGGGACAGGGGCTACAAACTATGGCTACACCTTC. This sequence encodes CASSYDHGTGATNYGYTF.

The chain has TRBV25-1 and TRBJ1-6; D perhaps matches TRBD1 (5 bases). Deletions cut 4 bases from V and 9 bases from J, with 16 bases between. Germline V gene lookup returns CDR1 MGHDK and CDR2 SYGVNS. The CDR3 consists of 15 residues. CDR3 loop: CASSGGGSGSSPLHF. The CDR3 nucleotides read TGTGCCAGCAGTGGGGGGGGGTCGGGGAGTTCACCCCTCCACTTT.

This clone was detected only once. This sequence joins TRBV29-1 and TRBJ1-2; D is ambiguous. The V end was cut by 4 bases, the J end by 4 bases, with 13 bases between. CDR1 is SQVTM, CDR2 ANQGSEA, per germline. The CDR3 has 13 amino acids. The DNA for the CDR3 is TGCAGCGTTGGTGCCCGGGGAGCCTATGGCTACACCTTC. Its translation: CSVGARGAYGYTF.

The chain employs TRBV6-5 and TRBJ1-3; 7 nucleotides match TRBD1. CDR3 length equals 15 residues. Germline trimming cut 2 bases from V and 3 bases from J; bases unmatched to any gene: 4. Per the germline V gene, CDR1 is MNHEY and CDR2 is SVGAGI. CDR3 nucleotides: TGTGCCAGCAGTTACGGGGGACAGATTGGAAACACCATATATTTT. Protein product: CASSYGGQIGNTIYF.

The chain uses TRBV7-9 and TRBJ1-4, with 7 bases fitting TRBD1. Germline loops: CDR1 SEHNR, CDR2 FQNEAQ (reference sequence). This CDR3 comprises 14 residues. V dropped 4 bases and J dropped 3; count of bases not matched to a gene: 2. The CDR3 DNA reads TGTGCCAGCAGCTACGGGACAGCTAATGAAAAACTGTTTTTT. This codes for CASSYGTANEKLFF.

The chain joins TRBV7-9 to TRBJ1-1, with TRBD1 matching over 9 bases. The CDR3 extends over 14 amino acids. Germline CDR1 and CDR2: SEHNR and FQNEAQ (reference sequence). The junction had 5 bases not matched to a gene; V was cut back by 5 bases and J by 4 bases. The CDR3 is CASSTLTGGTEAFF. For the CDR3, the DNA is TGTGCCAGCAGCACCTTGACAGGGGGCACTGAAGCTTTCTTT.

The V and J genes are TRBV15 and TRBJ2-2; TRBD1 is a possible D gene (6 bases). The CDR3 totals 14 residues. V lost 4 bases to trimming and J lost 2 bases, with 8 bases between them. Per the germline V gene, CDR1 is LNHNV and CDR2 is YYDKDF (reference sequence). CDR3 sequence (DNA): TGTGCCACCAGCATAGGGGGAAACACCGGGGAGCTGTTTTTT. As protein: CATSIGGNTGELFF.

A single count supports this clone. V and J are TRBV27 and TRBJ1-5; D not certain. Germline CDR1 is MNHEY and CDR2 is SMNVEV (reference sequence). The CDR3 loop spans 15 amino acids. V lost 2 bases to trimming and J lost 0 bases, with 8 bases between them. As DNA, the CDR3 is TGTGCCAGCAGTTTAAACAGCTATAGCAATCAGCCCCAGCATTTT. It encodes CASSLNSYSNQPQHF.

The chain carries TRBV30 and TRBJ2-3; D perhaps matches TRBD1 (6 bases). Per the germline V gene, CDR1 is GTSNPN and CDR2 is SVGIG (reference sequence). Trimming removed 4 bases at V and 1 base at J, with 9 bases between. This CDR3 is 13 amino acids long. CDR3 in amino acids: CAWNPGGTDTQYF. In DNA, the CDR3 is TGTGCCTGGAATCCAGGGGGCACAGATACGCAGTATTTT. Together with reference TRBV30 and TRBJ2-3, the CDR3 gives the full variable domain: SQTIHQWPATLVQPVGSPLSLECTVEGTSNPNLYWYRQAAGRGLQLLFYSVGIGQISSEVPQNLSASRPQDRQFILSSKKLLLSDSGFYLCAWNPGGTDTQYFGPGTRLTVL.

This clone is categorized as medium-sized. The J gene is TRBJ2-7, the V gene TRBV5-4; 8 bases fit TRBD1. This CDR3 is 16 amino acids long. Germline V CDR1 and CDR2: SGHNT, YYREEE (reference sequence). J gave up 3 bases and V 3 bases, and 11 bases lay outside the gene matches. The CDR3 DNA reads as TGTGCCAGCAGCTCTGGACAGGGCTTTTTCATCTACGAGCAGTACGTC. Its translation: CASSSGQGFFIYEQYV.

The chain joins TRBV5-1 to TRBJ2-1, with 9 bases that match TRBD1. J was trimmed by 4 bases and V by 7 bases; bases with no gene match: 6. Germline CDR1 reads SGHRS; CDR2 reads YFSETQ. This CDR3 has 14 residues. The CDR3 DNA follows: TGCGCCAGCTCCGGGACAGGGTTTTACAATGAGCAGTTCTTC. Its protein product is CASSGTGFYNEQFF.

The chain employs TRBV5-1 and TRBJ1-6; 9 positions match TRBD1. Germline trimming cut 0 bases from V and 11 bases from J; bases unmatched to any gene: 9. The CDR3 loop spans 16 amino acids. Germline V gene sequence: CDR1 SGHRS, CDR2 YFSETQ. The CDR3: CASSLALGQGMTPLHF. The CDR3 DNA is TGCGCCAGCAGCTTGGCCTTGGGACAGGGCATGACACCCCTCCACTTT.

Here the CDR3 reads CASSLQGINTEAFF. The CDR3 DNA reads TGTGCCAGCAGTCTACAGGGTATTAACACTGAAGCTTTCTTT. The chain links TRBV6-5 to TRBJ1-1, with D perhaps matching TRBD1 (6 bases). Germline CDR1 and CDR2: MNHEY and SVGAGI. Trimming took 5 bases from V and 2 from J, leaving 12 bases between them. This CDR3 contains 14 residues.

The chain recombines TRBV30 with TRBJ2-5, with D perhaps TRBD1 (5 bases). Trimming pared 5 bases from V and 2 bases from J, leaving 9 bases between. Germline V gene sequence: CDR1 GTSNPN, CDR2 SVGIG (reference sequence). CDR3 length: 12 amino acids. The CDR3 region has the DNA TGTGCCTGGGGGGCAGGGCAAGAGACCCAGTACTTC. This gives the protein CAWGAGQETQYF.

CDR3 sequence (DNA): TGCAGTGCTAGTGAATCGATGGTCAGAAACTCTGGGGCCAACGTCCTGACTTTC. Its protein is CSASESMVRNSGANVLTF. The chain joins TRBV20-1 to TRBJ2-6; D is undetermined. V was trimmed by 3 bases and J by 0 bases, leaving 18 bases between them. CDR3 length equals 18 residues. Germline CDR1 DFQATT, CDR2 SNEGSKA (reference sequence).

The rearrangement uses TRBV18 and TRBJ2-7; 8 positions match TRBD1. With V trimmed by 4 bases and J by 5 bases, 4 bases remained unmatched. The V gene's germline CDR1 is KGHSH and CDR2 LQKENI. The CDR3 is 13 amino acids. The CDR3 DNA sequence: TGTGCCAGCTCACAAACGACAGGGGACGAGCAGTACGTC. Its protein product is CASSQTTGDEQYV.

The V call is TRBV2, the J call TRBJ1-5; D might be TRBD1 (5 bases). The CDR3 runs 14 residues. Germline assignment: CDR1 SNHLY and CDR2 FYNNEI. Trimming pared 4 bases from V and 3 bases from J, leaving 10 bases between. This CDR3 is CASSGGGNNQPQHF. The CDR3 nucleotides are TGTGCCAGCAGTGGGGGGGGGAACAATCAGCCCCAGCATTTT.

CDR3 region: CASSSTWATNTEAFF. The CDR3 bases are TGCGCCAGCAGCTCTACGTGGGCCACGAACACTGAAGCTTTCTTT. The chain carries TRBV5-1 and TRBJ1-1, with D unresolved. Germline assignment: CDR1 SGHRS and CDR2 YFSETQ. Trimming removed 3 bases from V and 1 base from J, with 13 bases in between. The CDR3 is made up of 15 amino acids.

The J gene is TRBJ1-2, the V gene TRBV5-1; D is unresolved. CDR1 is SGHRS, CDR2 YFSETQ, per germline. V lost 0 bases, J lost 10 bases, and 13 bases lay in between. The length of the CDR3 is 13 residues. The CDR3 is CASSLGEAWDYTF. The CDR3 nucleotides are TGCGCCAGCAGCTTGGGGGAGGCCTGGGACTACACCTTC.

Here the CDR3 reads CASRRDFNSPLHF. In DNA form, the CDR3 reads TGTGCCAGCCGAAGGGACTTTAATTCACCCCTCCACTTT. The genes are TRBV6-4 and TRBJ1-6; tentatively, D is TRBD1 (5 bases). CDR1 and CDR2 (germline): MRHNA, SNTAGT. The germline V and J ends were trimmed by 8 bases and 6 bases, with 11 bases remaining between them. This CDR3 is built from 13 residues.

The V and J genes are TRBV2 and TRBJ1-3; D unclear. Trimming removed 4 bases at V and 0 bases at J, with 13 bases between. Germline CDR1 and CDR2: SNHLY and FYNNEI. This CDR3 has 16 residues. The CDR3: CASSAGPDFSGNTIYF. CDR3 nucleotide sequence: TGTGCCAGCAGTGCGGGTCCTGACTTCTCTGGAAACACCATATATTTT. The full variable domain, completed using reference TRBV2 and TRBJ1-3, is EPEVTQTPSHQVTQMGQEVILRCVPISNHLYFYWYRQILGQKVEFLVSFYNNEISEKSEIFDDQFSVERPDGSNFTLKIRSTKLEDSAMYFCASSAGPDFSGNTIYFGEGSWLTVV.

The rearrangement joins TRBV28 to TRBJ2-7; D may be TRBD2 (5 bases). The CDR3 contains 16 residues. CDR1 and CDR2 (germline): MDHEN, SYDVKM. Trimming removed 1 base from V and 1 base from J, with 14 bases in between. CDR3 nucleotides: TGTGCCAGCAGTTTATTGAGGGCAGAGGGATCCTACGAGCAGTACGTC. This codes for CASSLLRAEGSYEQYV.

The chain is built from TRBV14 and TRBJ1-6; 8 bases map to TRBD1. CDR3 size: 16 residues. Trimming took 2 bases from V and 2 from J; bases not matched to a gene: 2. Per the germline V gene, CDR1 is SGHDN and CDR2 is FVKESK. For the CDR3, the DNA is TGTGCCAGCAGCCAAAGGACAGGGACCTATAATTCACCCCTCCACTTT. It is translated as CASSQRTGTYNSPLHF.